Sequencing of this T cell receptor beta chain was carried out in a study of Ad26.COV2.S vaccination and SARS-CoV-2 variants (dated by TCRdb to 2020 to 2023). Broadly, across the study: Donors in the vaccine arm were drawn from COV1001, a phase I-IIa trial of Ad26.COV2.S in healthy adults that was multicentre, randomized, double-blind and placebo-controlled. Participants in the trial were split at random into five groups of five each, receiving low-dose or high-dose Ad26.COV2.S once or twice, or else placebo on both occasions. The specificity and breadth of SARS-CoV-2-reactive T cell receptors after Ad26.COV2.S vaccination were assessed by TCRbeta repertoire sequencing. The TCR-sequenced set comprised around 30 samples: approximately 19 Ad26.COV2.S vaccine recipients, 5 placebo recipients and 8 SARS-CoV-2 convalescent individuals. Ad26.COV2.S was given intramuscularly at 5x10^10 or 1x10^11 viral particles, as a single shot or as two shots 56 days apart. Investigators remained blinded to trial group allocation during experiments and outcome assessment. The paper's findings and limits, for the study overall: The authors noted that the TCR breadth and depth analyses may have underestimated total T cell responses. Compared with placebo recipients, Ad26.COV2.S recipients showed higher spike-specific TCR breadth (P = 0.0014). Substantial breadth of spike-specific CD8+ and CD4+ T cell responses was reported after vaccination. Vaccine and placebo recipients had similar non-spike TCR breadth, a finding consistent with the vaccine containing only spike. Comparing responses between vaccine doses or regimens was not something the study was powered to do.

Trimming takes 1 base off V and 3 bases off J; junction bases not matched to a gene: 14. The CDR3 covers 18 residues, taking in both the cysteine and the phenylalanine. Of the read, only the CDR3 DNA is kept; its 54 bases are in frame from base 1. The germline V gene provides CDR1 SGHVS and CDR2 FQNEAQ. About this clone itself: Its cognate antigen has yet to be identified. Base-call qualities are not available, and no considerably larger clone is one nucleotide away.

Explained via the paper, the treatment or condition label denotes: roughly 19 received Ad26.COV2.S at low or high dose, single or two shots; 5 received placebo; per-sample allocation not given. For vaccine and placebo recipients, repertoires were sequenced using samples collected on day 63 after the first injection. Cohort 1b enrolled about two dozen adults aged 18-55 years at a single site in Boston, USA, between 29 July and 7 August 2020. Ad26.COV2.S consisted of a replication-incompetent adenovirus type 26 vector by which a prefusion-stabilized SARS-CoV-2 spike protein from the original Wuhan strain was expressed. TCRbeta CDR3 regions were sequenced with the immunoSEQ Assay. After extraction, genomic DNA underwent amplification by bias-controlled multiplex PCR, followed by high-throughput sequencing. In the authors' own workflow: To quantify the absolute abundance of every unique TCRbeta CDR3 region, sequences were collapsed and filtered. T cell fraction was estimated by normalization of TCRbeta template counts to usable DNA, with usable DNA being measured through amplification of reference genes present in all nucleated cells. Repertoire TCRs were annotated as SARS-CoV-2-specific when V gene, CDR3 amino acid sequence and J gene were exactly matched to a known reactive TCR set. The reference SARS-CoV-2 TCR set was obtained from MIRA and was filtered for enrichment in COVID-19-positive ImmuneCODE repertoires, whereby public or cross-reactive TCRs were removed. Using the MIRA antigens, annotated TCRs were further analysed by specific ORF or by position within an ORF. Depth was the summed frequency of annotated unique rearrangements, while breadth was defined as annotated unique rearrangements over total unique productive rearrangements. TCR breadth was compared between groups using two-sided Wilcoxon rank-sum tests. TCRdb's version of the immuneACCESS table is confined to in-frame rearrangements and falls short of the full clone set. An unresolved V gene accounts for under half of the shortfall where checked; the remainder is of unknown origin. V and J calls and clone size follow that table, whereas D and trimming were derived from the DNA. The sample contains about 330,000 clones, 85% to 90% of them found a single time. The ten largest clones take up over 5% of the sample.

This receptor was identified in a person between 18 and 59 years old who received the Ad26.COV2.S COVID-19 vaccine or a placebo. The rearrangement joined TRBV7-8 to TRBJ2-7, with 8 middle bases fitting TRBD2. Source: peripheral blood, taken in a trial of Ad26.COV2.S vaccine versus placebo. The encoded CDR3 is CASSLVAGLDSNIYEQYF. The sequenced DNA: TGTGCCAGCAGCTTAGTAGCGGGACTAGATTCCAACATCTACGAGCAGTACTTC.